These T cell receptor beta chains were read from a single sample in a study of blood T cell repertoires in COVID-19. Assay: immunoSEQ multiplex PCR; the TCRdb copy retains only in-frame clones and omits some. The sample includes more than 150,000 clones, about 80% of them seen just once. Material: PBMCs or T cells enriched from blood (not recorded which). Receptors were obtained from a man aged 60 to 69 who had been exposed to COVID-19. The CDR3 runs from the conserved cysteine through the conserved F or W. D genes are given only for firm matches. Expanded clones get a size class; other rows say once, few or many, or leave the size out.

clone_size j_call v_call d_call cdr3_nt cdr3_aa
once TRBJ2-3 TRBV7-3 . TGTGCCAGCAGTAGGAGCGGAGATACGCAGTATTTT CASSRSGDTQYF
few TRBJ2-3 TRBV19 . TGTGCCAGTAGTATAGCTAGCACAGATACGCAGTATTTT CASSIASTDTQYF
. TRBJ2-1 TRBV10-1 TRBD1 TGCGCCAGCAGTGAGTCGATGGGACAGGGATACAATGAGCAGTTCTTC CASSESMGQGYNEQFF
. TRBJ1-3 TRBV6-5 . TGTGCCAGCAGTTACGGCAGCTCTGGAAACACCATATATTTT CASSYGSSGNTIYF
. TRBJ1-1 TRBV19 TRBD1 TGTGCCAGTAGTATACAGGGGGCGCGGACCACTGAAGCTTTCTTT CASSIQGARTTEAFF
few TRBJ1-5 TRBV7-8 . TGTGCCAGCAGCTTAGATAGAAATCAGCCCCAGCATTTT CASSLDRNQPQHF
few TRBJ1-5 TRBV29-1 . TGCAGCGTTGCTATACAGGACAATCAGCCCCAGCATTTT CSVAIQDNQPQHF
. TRBJ2-1 TRBV9 . TGTGCCAGCAGTAGCGCCTTACAGGGCTTTATTGTCGATGAGCAGTTCTTC CASSSALQGFIVDEQFF
many TRBJ2-2 TRBV9 TRBD1 TGTGCCAGCAGCGCAAGACAGGGGATCGGGGAGCTGTTTTTT CASSARQGIGELFF
. TRBJ2-7 TRBV12-5 TRBD2 TGTGCTAGTGGTTCCCCTCCGGGACTAGCGGGAGGTTCCACCTACGAGCAGTACTTC CASGSPPGLAGGSTYEQYF
. TRBJ2-5 TRBV7-2 . TGTGCCAGCAGCATCAGACAGCAAGAGACCCAGTACTTC CASSIRQQETQYF
once TRBJ1-5 TRBV5-1 . TGCGCCAGCAGTCAGGGAATACAGGGCAATCAGCCCCAGCATTTT CASSQGIQGNQPQHF
. TRBJ2-3 TRBV28 TRBD2 TGTGCCAGCAGTTCCCCCGGGACTAGCGGCACAGATACGCAGTATTTT CASSSPGTSGTDTQYF
. TRBJ2-5 TRBV10-1 . TGCGCCAGCAGTGAGTCGCCGGGGGAGACCCAGTACTTC CASSESPGETQYF
. TRBJ1-1 TRBV28 . TGTGCCAGCAGTTTCGGACAGCACACTGAAGCTTTCTTT CASSFGQHTEAFF
once TRBJ1-3 TRBV5-6 TRBD1 TGTGCCAGCAGCTTCGACAGGGGAGGGGGAAACACCATATATTTT CASSFDRGGGNTIYF
. TRBJ2-3 TRBV29-1 TRBD2 TGCAGCGTTCGTGCGGGAGGGCCTGGAGATACGCAGTATTTT CSVRAGGPGDTQYF
few TRBJ2-7 TRBV2 TRBD1 TGTGCCAGCACCCAAAGGGGGCCCCCCATTGGCGAGCAGTACTTC CASTQRGPPIGEQYF
. TRBJ1-2 TRBV19 TRBD1 TGTGCCAGTAGTATCGACAGGGACTATGGCTACACCTTC CASSIDRDYGYTF
. TRBJ2-7 TRBV7-8 TRBD1 TGTGCCAGCAGCCCACGGGACAGGGTAGTTTACGAGCAGTACTTC CASSPRDRVVYEQYF
. TRBJ2-5 TRBV3-1/TRBV3-2 TRBD1 TGTGCCAGCAGCCAAGGGGGACAGGGTGCGGAGACCCAGTACTTC CASSQGGQGAETQYF
. TRBJ2-5 TRBV7-9 TRBD2 TGTGCCATACAGCGGGAATTTAATATGGAGACCCAGTACTTC CAIQREFNMETQYF
many TRBJ1-5 TRBV28 . TGTGCCAGCAGTTTGGCGGGGGATAGCAATCAGCCCCAGCATTTT CASSLAGDSNQPQHF
. TRBJ2-5 TRBV6-5 . TGTGCCAGCAGTTATTCGGCGGGCCAAGAGACCCAGTACTTC CASSYSAGQETQYF
. TRBJ2-7 TRBV20-1 . TGCAGTGCTAGTTTGTCTTCCGGGTCTTACGAGCAGTACTTC CSASLSSGSYEQYF
. TRBJ2-3 TRBV5-8 . TGTGCCAGCAGCCCTGGTTTTGGAGCAAGCACAGATACGCAGTATTTT CASSPGFGASTDTQYF
. TRBJ1-1 TRBV6-2/TRBV6-3 TRBD1 TGTGCCAGCAGCCTAGACAGGGGCACTGAAGCTTTCTTT CASSLDRGTEAFF
many TRBJ2-6 TRBV2 . TGTGCCAGCAGCGACGGCCAAATCCTAGCTGGGGCCAACGTCCTGACTTTC CASSDGQILAGANVLTF
. TRBJ2-7 TRBV3-1/TRBV3-2 TRBD2 TGTGCCAGCAGCCAAGAATACTCACTAGCGGGAGCCTACGAGCAGTACTTC CASSQEYSLAGAYEQYF
. TRBJ1-1 TRBV6-5 TRBD1 TGTGCCAGCGAAGACAGGGTGAACACTGAAGCTTTCTTT CASEDRVNTEAFF
. TRBJ1-6 TRBV5-4 TRBD1 TGTGCCAGCAGCAAACAGGGGGTAGCTAATTCACCCCTCCACTTT CASSKQGVANSPLHF